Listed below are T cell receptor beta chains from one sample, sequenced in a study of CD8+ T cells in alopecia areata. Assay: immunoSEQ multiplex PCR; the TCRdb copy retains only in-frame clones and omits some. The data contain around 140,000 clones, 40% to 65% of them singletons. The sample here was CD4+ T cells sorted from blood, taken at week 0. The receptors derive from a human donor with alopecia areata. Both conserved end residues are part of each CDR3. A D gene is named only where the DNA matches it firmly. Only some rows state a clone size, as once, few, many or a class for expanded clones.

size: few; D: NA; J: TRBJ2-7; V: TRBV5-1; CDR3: CASSILPGNRNNEQYF; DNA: TGCGCCAGCAGCATTCTTCCTGGGAACAGAAACAACGAGCAGTACTTC
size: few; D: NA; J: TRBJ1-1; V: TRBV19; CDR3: CASSEKSEAFF; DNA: TGTGCCAGTAGTGAAAAGTCAGAAGCTTTCTTT
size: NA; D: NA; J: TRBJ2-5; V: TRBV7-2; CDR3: CASSLDREETQYF; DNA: TGTGCCAGCAGCTTAGACAGAGAAGAGACCCAGTACTTC
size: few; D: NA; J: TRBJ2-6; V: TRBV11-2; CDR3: CASSLRVNSGANVLTF; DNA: TGTGCCAGCAGCTTAAGGGTCAACTCTGGGGCCAACGTCCTGACTTTC
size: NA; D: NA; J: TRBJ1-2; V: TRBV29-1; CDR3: CSVERPGQFYGYTF; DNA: TGCAGCGTTGAACGTCCCGGGCAGTTCTATGGCTACACCTTC
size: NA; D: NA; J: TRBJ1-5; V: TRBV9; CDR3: CASSVAGDNQPQHF; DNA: TGTGCCAGCAGCGTAGCAGGGGACAATCAGCCCCAGCATTTT
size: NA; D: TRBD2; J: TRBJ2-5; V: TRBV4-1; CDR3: CASSQAHLAGFQETQYF; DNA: TGCGCCAGCAGCCAAGCACACCTAGCGGGTTTTCAAGAGACCCAGTACTTC
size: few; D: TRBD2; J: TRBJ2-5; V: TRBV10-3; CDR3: CAISTGGRQETQYF; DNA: TGTGCCATCAGTACGGGAGGGCGACAAGAGACCCAGTACTTC
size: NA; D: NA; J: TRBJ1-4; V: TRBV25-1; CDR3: CASSELEKLFF; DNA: TGTGCCAGCAGTGAACTTGAAAAACTGTTTTTT
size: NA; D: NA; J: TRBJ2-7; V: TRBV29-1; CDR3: CSAGPRYYEQYF; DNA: TGCAGCGCCGGACCAAGGTACTACGAGCAGTACTTC
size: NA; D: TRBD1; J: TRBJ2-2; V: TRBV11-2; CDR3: CASSFYPDRGTGELFF; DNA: TGTGCCAGCAGTTTTTACCCGGACAGGGGAACCGGGGAGCTGTTTTTT
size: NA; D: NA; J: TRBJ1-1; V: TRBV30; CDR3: CAWVTGLLNTEAFF; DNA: TGTGCCTGGGTAACGGGACTGTTGAACACTGAAGCTTTCTTT
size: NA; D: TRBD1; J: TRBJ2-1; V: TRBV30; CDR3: CAWQGDGNEQFF; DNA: TGTGCCTGGCAGGGGGACGGCAATGAGCAGTTCTTC
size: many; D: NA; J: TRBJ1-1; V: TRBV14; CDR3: CASSQGRGVNTEAFF; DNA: TGTGCCAGCAGCCAAGGGCGAGGAGTGAACACTGAAGCTTTCTTT
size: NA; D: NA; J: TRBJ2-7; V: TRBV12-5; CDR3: CASGLGRREQYF; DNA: TGTGCTAGTGGTTTGGGCAGGCGCGAGCAGTACTTC
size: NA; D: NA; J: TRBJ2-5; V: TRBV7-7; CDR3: CASSLGTREETQYF; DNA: TGTGCTAGCAGCTTAGGGACCCGGGAAGAGACCCAGTACTTC
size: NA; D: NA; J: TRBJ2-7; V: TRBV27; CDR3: CASSRYRDTTYEQYF; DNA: TGTGCCAGCAGTCGATACCGGGACACTACCTACGAGCAGTACTTC
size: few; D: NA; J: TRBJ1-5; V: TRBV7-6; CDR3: CASSLEGHQPQHF; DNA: TGTGCCAGCAGCTTAGAGGGTCATCAGCCCCAGCATTTT
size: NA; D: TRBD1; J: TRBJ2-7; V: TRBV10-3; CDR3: CAITGGKGDEQYF; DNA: TGTGCCATAACAGGGGGTAAGGGGGACGAGCAGTACTTC
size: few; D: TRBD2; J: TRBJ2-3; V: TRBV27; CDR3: CASKSLVILREGVDTQYF; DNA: TGTGCCAGCAAATCCCTGGTGATCTTGCGGGAGGGCGTGGATACGCAGTATTTT
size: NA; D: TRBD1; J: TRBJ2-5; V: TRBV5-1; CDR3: CASSTDRGSGETQYF; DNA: TGCGCCAGCAGCACCGACAGGGGCTCGGGGGAGACCCAGTACTTC
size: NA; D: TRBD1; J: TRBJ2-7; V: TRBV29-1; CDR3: CSVLRGQGASEQYF; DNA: TGCAGCGTGCTTCGGGGACAGGGGGCAAGCGAGCAGTACTTC
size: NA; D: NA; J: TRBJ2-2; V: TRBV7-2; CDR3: CASSLFRGTIGELFF; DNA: TGTGCCAGCAGCTTATTTCGGGGCACAATAGGGGAGCTGTTTTTT
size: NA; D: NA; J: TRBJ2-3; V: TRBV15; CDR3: CATSREGPDTQYF; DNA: TGTGCCACCAGCAGGGAAGGACCAGATACGCAGTATTTT
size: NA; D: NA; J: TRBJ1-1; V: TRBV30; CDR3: CAWSVGRKNTEAFF; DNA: TGTGCCTGGAGTGTCGGCAGGAAGAACACTGAAGCTTTCTTT
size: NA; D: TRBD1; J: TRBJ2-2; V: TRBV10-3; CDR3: CAISVDRGRELFF; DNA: TGTGCCATCAGTGTAGACAGGGGCCGGGAGCTGTTTTTT
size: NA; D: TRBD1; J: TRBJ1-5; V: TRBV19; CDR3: CASSPRDRANQPQHF; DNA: TGTGCCAGTAGTCCCCGGGACAGGGCCAATCAGCCCCAGCATTTT
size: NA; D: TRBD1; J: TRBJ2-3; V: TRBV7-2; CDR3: CASSRDREPDTQYF; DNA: TGTGCCAGCAGCCGGGACAGGGAGCCAGATACGCAGTATTTT
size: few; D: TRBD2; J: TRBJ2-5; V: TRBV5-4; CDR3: CASSPVAGSGETQYF; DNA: TGTGCCAGCAGCCCCGTAGCGGGAAGTGGCGAGACCCAGTACTTC
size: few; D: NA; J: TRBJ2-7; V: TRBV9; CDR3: CASSPQGSSYEQYF; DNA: TGTGCCAGCAGCCCCCAGGGATCGTCCTACGAGCAGTACTTC
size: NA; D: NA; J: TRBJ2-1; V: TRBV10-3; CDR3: CAIREGLNSYNEQFF; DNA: TGTGCCATCAGGGAGGGACTCAACTCCTACAATGAGCAGTTCTTC
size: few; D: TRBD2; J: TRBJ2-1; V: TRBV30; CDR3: CACPSLAGGRDNEQFF; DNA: TGTGCCTGTCCAAGCCTAGCGGGAGGGAGAGACAATGAGCAGTTCTTC
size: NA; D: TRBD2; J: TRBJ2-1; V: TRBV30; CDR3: CAWSGAGDNEQFF; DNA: TGTGCCTGGAGTGGGGCGGGGGACAATGAGCAGTTCTTC
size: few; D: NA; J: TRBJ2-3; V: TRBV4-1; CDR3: CASSRPGLRNPDTQYF; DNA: TGCGCCAGCAGCAGACCTGGACTAAGGAATCCAGATACGCAGTATTTT
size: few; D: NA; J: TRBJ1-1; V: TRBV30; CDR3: CAWSVRGVFEGSAEAFF; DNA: TGTGCCTGGAGTGTACGGGGTGTTTTTGAGGGGAGCGCTGAAGCTTTCTTT
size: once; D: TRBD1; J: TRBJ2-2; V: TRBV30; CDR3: CAWRTGWTGELFF; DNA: TGTGCCTGGAGGACAGGGTGGACCGGGGAGCTGTTTTTT
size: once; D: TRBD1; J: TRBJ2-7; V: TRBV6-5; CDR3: CASSRGNFYEQYF; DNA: TGTGCCAGCAGCAGGGGGAACTTCTACGAGCAGTACTTC
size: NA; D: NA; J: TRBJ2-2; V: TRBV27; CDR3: CASSPLGRGGGELFF; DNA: TGTGCCAGCAGTCCCCTAGGTAGGGGCGGCGGGGAGCTGTTTTTT
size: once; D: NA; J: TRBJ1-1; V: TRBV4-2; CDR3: CASSHSRVPEAFF; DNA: TGTGCCAGCAGCCACTCCAGGGTCCCTGAAGCTTTCTTT
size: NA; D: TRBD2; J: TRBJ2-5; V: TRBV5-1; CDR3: CASSLDVASGREETQYF; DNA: TGCGCCAGCAGCTTGGATGTGGCTAGCGGGAGGGAAGAGACCCAGTACTTC
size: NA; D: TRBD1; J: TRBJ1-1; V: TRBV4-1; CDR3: CASSQISGTGEAFF; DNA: TGCGCCAGCAGCCAAATTTCCGGGACAGGGGAAGCTTTCTTT
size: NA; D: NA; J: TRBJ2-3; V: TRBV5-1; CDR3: CASSTSGWPDTQYF; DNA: TGCGCCAGCAGCACCTCTGGGTGGCCCGATACGCAGTATTTT
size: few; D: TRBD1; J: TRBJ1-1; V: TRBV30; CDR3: CAWSRQETGAHEAFF; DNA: TGTGCCTGGAGTCGACAGGAAACAGGGGCCCATGAAGCTTTCTTT
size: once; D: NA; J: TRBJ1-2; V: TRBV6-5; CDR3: CASSHRSPYGYTF; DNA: TGTGCCAGCAGTCATCGGAGCCCCTATGGCTACACCTTC
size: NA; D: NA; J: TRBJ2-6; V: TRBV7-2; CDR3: CASSSNPGTGANVLTF; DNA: TGTGCCAGCAGCTCGAACCCAGGGACTGGGGCCAACGTCCTGACTTTC
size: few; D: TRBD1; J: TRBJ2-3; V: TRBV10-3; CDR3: CAISDRDRSPDTQYF; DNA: TGTGCCATCAGTGACCGGGACAGGTCTCCAGATACGCAGTATTTT